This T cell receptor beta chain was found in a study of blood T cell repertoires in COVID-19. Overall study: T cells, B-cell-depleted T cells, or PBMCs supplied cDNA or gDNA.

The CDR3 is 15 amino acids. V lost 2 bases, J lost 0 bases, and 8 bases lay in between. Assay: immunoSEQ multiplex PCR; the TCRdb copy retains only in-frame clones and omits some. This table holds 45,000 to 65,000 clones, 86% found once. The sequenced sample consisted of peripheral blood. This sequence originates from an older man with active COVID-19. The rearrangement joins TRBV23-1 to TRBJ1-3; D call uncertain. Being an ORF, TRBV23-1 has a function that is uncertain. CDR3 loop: CASSQLANSGNTIYF. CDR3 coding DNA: TGCGCCAGCAGTCAACTGGCCAACTCTGGAAACACCATATATTTT.